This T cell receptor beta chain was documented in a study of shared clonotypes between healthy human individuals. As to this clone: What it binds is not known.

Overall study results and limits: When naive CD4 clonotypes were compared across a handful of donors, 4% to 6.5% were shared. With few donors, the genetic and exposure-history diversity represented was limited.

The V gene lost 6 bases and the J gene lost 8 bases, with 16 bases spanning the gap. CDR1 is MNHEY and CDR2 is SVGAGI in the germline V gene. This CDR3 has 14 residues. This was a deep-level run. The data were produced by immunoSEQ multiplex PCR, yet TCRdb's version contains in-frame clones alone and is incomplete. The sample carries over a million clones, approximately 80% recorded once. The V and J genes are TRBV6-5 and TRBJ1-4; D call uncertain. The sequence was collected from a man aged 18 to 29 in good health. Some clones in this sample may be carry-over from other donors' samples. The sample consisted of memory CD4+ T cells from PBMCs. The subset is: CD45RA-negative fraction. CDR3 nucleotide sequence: TGTGCCAGCAGGAAACCGGACGCGGGGGAAAAACTGTTTTTT. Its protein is CASRKPDAGEKLFF.